The entry below gives a single T cell receptor beta chain sequence along with its context. As yet, its antigen is unknown. The source of the sample is a study of response to subunit inactivated influenza vaccine. Study-wide points: With each seasonal influenza vaccination, the authors suggested, few new T cells are recruited.

One entry per CDR3 protein, called by TCRdb with MiXCR from the RT-PCR reads. The repertoire has around 850,000 distinct CDR3 sequences, approximately 17% of them found once; the top ten carry 11%. The trim removed 1 base at V and 8 bases at J, leaving 8 bases unmatched. This CDR3 region has 15 residues. CDR1 and CDR2 (germline): MDHEN, SYDVKM. This chain links TRBV28 with TRBJ1-5, with 7 positions matching TRBD1. The receptor comes from a man aged 50-59 years who received an inactivated influenza vaccine. The sequenced sample was PBMCs from blood, obtained approximately 5 days after vaccination. The CDR3 nucleotides read TGTGCCAGCAGTTTATTGGAGGGGGCGGCGGAGCCCCAGCATTTT. The encoded protein is CASSLLEGAAEPQHF.